This paragraph covers one T cell receptor (beta chain) sequence. Its antigen is still unknown. These data originate in a study of T cell responses to AZD1222 COVID-19 vaccine. Libraries were prepared by immunoSEQ multiplex PCR; TCRdb keeps only in-frame clonotypes and omits some of them. This table has around 110,000 clones, 80% to 90% appearing once. The CDR3 runs 15 residues. V shed 5 bases and J shed 6 bases, with 18 bases lying between them. Germline assignment: CDR1 MDHEN and CDR2 SYDVKM. Findings and limits, study-wide: Baseline seropositivity characterized only six AZD1222 recipients.

This sequence originates from an adult in good health. The genes are TRBV28 and TRBJ2-3; D is possibly TRBD2 (5 bases). The sequencing here drew on peripheral blood, taken on day 0 of MenACWY control vaccination. CDR3 bases: TGTGCCAGCAGTCCCCTGGGCCTGGAGGTTGATACGCAGTATTTT. Protein: CASSPLGLEVDTQYF.